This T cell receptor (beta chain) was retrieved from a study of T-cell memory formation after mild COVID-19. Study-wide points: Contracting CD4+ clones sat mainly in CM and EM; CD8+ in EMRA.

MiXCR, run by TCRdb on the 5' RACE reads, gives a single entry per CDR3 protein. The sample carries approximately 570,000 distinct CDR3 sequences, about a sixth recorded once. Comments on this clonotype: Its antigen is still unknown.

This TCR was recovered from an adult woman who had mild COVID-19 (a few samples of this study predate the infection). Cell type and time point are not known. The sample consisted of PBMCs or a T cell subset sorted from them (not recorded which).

The CDR3 coding sequence is TGCAGCGTTGACCAGGACAGAGTCTATGGCTACACCTTC. This encodes CSVDQDRVYGYTF. V and J are TRBV29-1 and TRBJ1-2, with a possible D match to TRBD1 (6 bases). The CDR3 has 13 amino acids. The V end was cut by 3 bases, the J end by 4 bases, with 12 bases between. Germline V gene sequence: CDR1 SQVTM, CDR2 ANQGSEA.